Below, 24 T cell receptor beta chains from the same sample are listed, as sequenced in a study of blood T cell repertoires in COVID-19 (dated by TCRdb to between 2020 and 2021). The library came from the immunoSEQ multiplex PCR assay. Entries here come from immuneACCESS through TCRdb and include only in-frame sequences with V and J called. Some clones fail to appear in such tables; in the studies checked, an unresolved V gene covers under half of the shortfall, and the cause of the remainder is unknown. Counted in this sample were fewer than 300,000 clones; approximately 88% of them appeared once. The ten largest make up less than 10% of the sample. The sample was peripheral blood. These receptors were obtained from a man aged 18 to 30 with active or convalescent COVID-19.

This clone has only a few counts. The chain carries TRBV7-2 and TRBJ1-2, with a weak D call TRBD1 (5 bases). This CDR3 spans 17 amino acids. The germline V gene encodes CDR1 SGHTA and CDR2 FQGNSA. V was cut by 1 base and J by 4 bases, with 19 bases left in between. The CDR3 loop is CASSLDSSDISRYGYTF. Here the CDR3 DNA reads TGTGCCAGCAGCTTAGATAGTTCGGACATCAGTCGCTATGGCTACACCTTC. The full variable domain, with the rest looked up from reference TRBV7-2 and TRBJ1-2, is GAGVSQSPSNKVTEKGKDVELRCDPISGHTALYWYRQSLGQGLEFLIYFQGNSAPDKSGLPSDRFSAERTGGSVSTLTIQRTQQEDSAVYLCASSLDSSDISRYGYTFGSGTRLTVV.

The V gene is TRBV29-1, the J gene TRBJ1-1, with TRBD1 identical over 7 bases. The germline V gene has CDR1 SQVTM and CDR2 ANQGSEA. The CDR3 length is 16 residues. J gave up 2 bases and V 3 bases, and 12 bases lay outside the gene matches. The CDR3 loop is CSVEGTPGTVNTEAFF. As DNA, the CDR3 is TGCAGCGTTGAGGGGACCCCCGGGACAGTAAACACTGAAGCTTTCTTT.

The rearrangement links TRBV5-4 to TRBJ1-3; 9 bases are shared with TRBD1. Unmatched junction bases numbered 8, after V lost 7 bases and J lost 0 bases. The CDR3 spans 16 residues. CDR1 and CDR2 (germline): SGHNT, YYREEE (reference sequence). Written as DNA, the CDR3 is TGTGCCAGCGCATTGACAGGGGGTAGCTCTGGAAACACCATATATTTT. Residues: CASALTGGSSGNTIYF.

The chain joins TRBV11-2 to TRBJ2-3; D is possibly TRBD2 (6 bases). The CDR3 runs to 18 residues. The ends were cut back, 0 bases at V and 4 bases at J, with 20 bases in the middle. The germline CDR1 and CDR2 sequences are SGHAT and FQNNGV. CDR3 in amino acids: CASSLDGWGDSLSDTQYF. In nucleotides, the CDR3 is TGTGCCAGCAGCTTAGATGGGTGGGGGGACTCACTTTCAGATACGCAGTATTTT.

The chain joins TRBV5-5 to TRBJ2-4; tentatively, D is TRBD2 (6 bases). The CDR3 spans 17 residues. CDR1 SGHKS and CDR2 YYEKEE come from the germline V gene (reference sequence). Trimming left V 4 bases short and J 1 base short, with 18 bases between. The CDR3 sequence is CASSNPLRGMAKNIQYF. The CDR3 bases are TGTGCCAGCAGCAACCCGCTCCGGGGGATGGCCAAAAACATTCAGTACTTC.

The J gene is TRBJ2-3, the V gene TRBV10-2; 13 bases are shared with TRBD2. V gave up 3 bases and J gave up 4 bases; unmatched junction bases: 7. Per the germline V gene, CDR1 is WSHSY and CDR2 is SAAADI. The CDR3 runs to 17 residues. The CDR3 here is CASSEDRLAGGPDTQYF. CDR3 DNA: TGCGCCAGCAGTGAAGACCGACTAGCGGGGGGCCCAGATACGCAGTATTTT.

The J gene is TRBJ1-2, the V gene TRBV19, with D tentatively TRBD1 (5 bases). Looked up from germline, CDR1 is LNHDA and CDR2 is SQIVND (reference sequence). V was clipped by 7 bases and J by 0 bases, with 12 bases between them. This CDR3 contains 14 residues. The CDR3, as DNA: TGTGCCAGTACCAGACAGAGAGCTAACTATGGCTACACCTTC. Translating gives CASTRQRANYGYTF. Using reference TRBV19 and TRBJ1-2 for the parts outside the CDR3, the full variable domain is DGGITQSPKYLFRKEGQNVTLSCEQNLNHDAMYWYRQDPGQGLRLIYYSQIVNDFQKGDIAEGYSVSREKKESFPLTVTSAQKNPTAFYLCASTRQRANYGYTFGSGTRLTVV.

This clone was picked up a small number of times. This specimen includes other DNA sequences encoding the same CDR3. As DNA, the CDR3 is TGTGCCAGCAGTTTCTACAGGGGGAATGAGCAGTTCTTC. Its translation is CASSFYRGNEQFF. The chain uses TRBV27 and TRBJ2-1; the match to TRBD1 covers 8 bases. Germline loops: CDR1 MNHEY, CDR2 SMNVEV (reference sequence). The CDR3 runs to 13 residues. V gave up 3 bases and J gave up 7 bases; unmatched junction bases: 2.

This chain links TRBV9 with TRBJ1-6; TRBD1 agrees at 10 bases. CDR1 is SGDLS and CDR2 is YYNGEE in the germline V gene. Unmatched junction bases numbered 4, after V lost 0 bases and J lost 10 bases. This CDR3 is built from 15 residues. CDR3 bases: TGTGCCAGCAGCGTAGAAGGGACAGGGGAATCACCCCTCCACTTT. As protein: CASSVEGTGESPLHF.

This clone has just one count. The chain couples TRBV9 to TRBJ2-3; no clear D gene. V was cut by 3 bases and J by 4 bases, with 6 bases left in between. The CDR3 has 12 amino acids. Germline CDR1 is SGDLS and CDR2 is YYNGEE. The chain's CDR3 is CASSGTADTQYF. The CDR3 nucleotides read TGTGCCAGCAGCGGTACAGCAGATACGCAGTATTTT.

This clone was detected only a few times. V is TRBV6-4 and J is TRBJ2-3; D might be TRBD2 (5 bases). V dropped 0 bases and J dropped 8 bases, with 12 bases sitting between them. The CDR3 loop spans 14 amino acids. Per germline, CDR1 MRHNA and CDR2 SNTAGT. CDR3 nucleotide sequence: TGTGCCAGCAGTGACTCGGTTGAGGGCGGTACGCAGTATTTT. Its translation: CASSDSVEGGTQYF.

In DNA, the CDR3 is TGTGCCAGCAGCCCTGGGACAGTTTTGGGAATACATGAAGCTTTCTTT. It codes for CASSPGTVLGIHEAFF. This chain connects TRBV5-6 to TRBJ1-1; 7 bases map to TRBD1. Trimming removed 4 bases from V and 7 bases from J; junction bases left unmatched: 16. Germline CDR1 is SGHDT and CDR2 is YYEEEE. There are 16 residues in the CDR3.

This chain links TRBV9 with TRBJ1-6; TRBD1 is a possible D gene (5 bases). The germline CDR1 and CDR2 sequences are SGDLS and YYNGEE. This CDR3 contains 13 residues. V gave up 5 bases and J gave up 5 bases, with 8 bases separating them. The CDR3 region has the DNA TGTGCCAGCAGGGACATCGATAATTCACCCCTCCACTTT. Amino acid sequence: CASRDIDNSPLHF.

The chain has TRBV13 and TRBJ1-2; TRBD1 agrees at 12 bases. V gave up 3 bases and J gave up 8 bases; unmatched junction bases: 4. This CDR3 spans 14 amino acids. The germline gives CDR1 PRHDT, CDR2 FYEKMQ (reference sequence). The CDR3 nucleotides read TGTGCCAGCAGCTTCGGGACAGGGGGCCAGGGCTACACCTTC. Encoded protein: CASSFGTGGQGYTF.

CDR3 in DNA: TGTGCCAGCAGCGGGACAGCTGAGCAGTTCTTC. It encodes CASSGTAEQFF. V usage is TRBV3-1 (or the pseudogene TRBV3-2) and J usage is TRBJ2-1; TRBD1 agrees at 7 bases. CDR1 and CDR2 (germline): LGHDT, YNNKEL (reference sequence). There are 11 residues in the CDR3. Trimming removed 5 bases from V and 9 bases from J; junction bases left unmatched: 1.

This chain joins TRBV27 and TRBJ1-1; maybe TRBD1 (5 bases). Germline V CDR1 and CDR2: MNHEY, SMNVEV (reference sequence). V lost 7 bases and J 2 bases, leaving 23 bases between the germline ends. The CDR3 has 17 amino acids. CDR3 DNA sequence: TGTGCCAGCAAACCTAGGAGGGGTTTGGGCAGCAACACTGAAGCTTTCTTT. It encodes CASKPRRGLGSNTEAFF.

The chain combines TRBV9 with TRBJ2-7; 10 nucleotides align to TRBD1. Trimming took 4 bases from V and 2 from J; bases not matched to a gene: 15. This CDR3 spans 18 amino acids. CDR1 is SGDLS, CDR2 YYNGEE, per germline. CDR3 residues: CASSSTQGTGATTYEQYF. In DNA form, the CDR3 reads TGTGCCAGCAGCTCGACACAGGGGACAGGGGCGACAACCTACGAGCAGTACTTC.

The genes are TRBV5-5 and TRBJ1-4, with a weak D call TRBD1 (5 bases). From germline, CDR1 is SGHKS and CDR2 YYEKEE (reference sequence). The V end lost 1 base, the J end lost 3 bases, and 13 bases lay between the germline ends. The CDR3 runs 16 residues. Here the CDR3 DNA reads TGTGCCAGCAGCTTGCACCGACAGTTGCCTAATGAAAAACTGTTTTTT. Protein: CASSLHRQLPNEKLFF.

The chain carries TRBV27 and TRBJ1-2, with TRBD1 matching over 9 bases. The trim removed 2 bases at V and 4 bases at J, leaving 8 bases unmatched. CDR1 and CDR2 (germline): MNHEY, SMNVEV (reference sequence). This CDR3 comprises 16 residues. The CDR3 protein is CASSLRTGELGYGYTF. CDR3 nucleotide sequence: TGTGCCAGCAGTTTACGGACAGGGGAGTTGGGCTATGGCTACACCTTC.

This clone was recorded a few times. DNA of the CDR3: TGTGCCAGCATGGGGGCCACTGAAGCTTTCTTT. This sequence encodes CASMGATEAFF. The V call is TRBV27, the J call TRBJ1-1, with a possible D match to TRBD1 (6 bases). CDR1 and CDR2 from the germline V gene are MNHEY and SMNVEV (reference sequence). V was trimmed by 7 bases and J by 4 bases, leaving 7 bases between them. The CDR3 runs to 11 residues.

V and J are TRBV6-5 and TRBJ2-7; 9 nucleotides line up with TRBD1. CDR1 is MNHEY and CDR2 is SVGAGI in the germline V gene. The junction had 4 bases not matched to a gene; V was cut back by 4 bases and J by 3 bases. This CDR3 has 14 amino acids. CDR3 DNA sequence: TGTGCCAGCAGTTCGACAGGGGGGTACTACGAGCAGTACTTC. This translates into CASSSTGGYYEQYF.

DNA of the CDR3: TGCGCCCTAATCAAGGGGGATAATGAAAAACTGTTTTTT. The encoded protein is CALIKGDNEKLFF. The chain has TRBV10-1 and TRBJ1-4; possible D gene TRBD1, 6 bases. Germline loops: CDR1 WNHNN, CDR2 SYGVQD (reference sequence). Trimming took off 11 bases at V and 4 bases at J, with 14 bases between the two ends. This CDR3 contains 13 residues.

J is TRBJ2-2 and V is TRBV13, with TRBD1 matching over 7 bases. Trimming at V came to 5 bases and at J to 6 bases, leaving 12 bases not matched to a gene. The CDR3 runs 16 residues. Germline V gene sequence: CDR1 PRHDT, CDR2 FYEKMQ (reference sequence). The CDR3 sequence: CASSQWTGKPPGELFF. The CDR3 bases are TGTGCCAGCAGCCAGTGGACAGGAAAGCCCCCCGGGGAGCTGTTTTTT.

This clone was recorded only once. V gene TRBV7-2 combines with J gene TRBJ2-3; D not resolved. Germline V lookup: CDR1 SGHTA, CDR2 FQGNSA. The CDR3 runs to 15 residues. V was clipped by 5 bases and J by 2 bases, with 14 bases between them. The CDR3 region is CASSPFLSFTDTQYF. The CDR3 DNA is TGTGCCAGCAGCCCGTTCTTAAGCTTCACAGATACGCAGTATTTT.